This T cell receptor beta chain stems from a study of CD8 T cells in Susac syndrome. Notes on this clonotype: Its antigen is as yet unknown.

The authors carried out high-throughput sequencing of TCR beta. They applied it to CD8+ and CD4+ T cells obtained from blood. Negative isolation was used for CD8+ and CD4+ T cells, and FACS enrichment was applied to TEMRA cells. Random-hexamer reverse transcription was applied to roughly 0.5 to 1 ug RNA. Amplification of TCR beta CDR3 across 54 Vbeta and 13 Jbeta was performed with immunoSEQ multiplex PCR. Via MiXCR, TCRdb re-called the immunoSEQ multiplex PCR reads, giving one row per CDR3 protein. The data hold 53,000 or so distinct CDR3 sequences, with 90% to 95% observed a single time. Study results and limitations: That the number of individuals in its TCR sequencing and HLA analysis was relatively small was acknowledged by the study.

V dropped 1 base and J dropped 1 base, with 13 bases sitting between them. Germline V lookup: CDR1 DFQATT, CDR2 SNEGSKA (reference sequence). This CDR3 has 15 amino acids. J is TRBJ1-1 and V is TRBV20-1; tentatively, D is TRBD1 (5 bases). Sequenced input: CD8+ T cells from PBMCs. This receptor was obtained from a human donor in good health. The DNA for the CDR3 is TGCAGTGCTAGAGTTGGGGACGTGTGGAACACTGAAGCTTTCTTT. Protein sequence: CSARVGDVWNTEAFF.